Presented here are 10 T cell receptor beta chains from one specimen sequenced in a study of tumor-infiltrating lymphocytes in primary liver carcinoma. Co-extracted RNA and DNA came from 20-30 mg of unsorted bulk tissue. Reverse transcription of 500 ng total RNA with a constant-region primer produced TCR beta cDNA. Researchers made the TCR beta libraries by running three nested multiplex PCR rounds with slightly modified ARM-PCR. The two initial PCR rounds, around 11 cycles each, used TRBV1-TRBV30 forward and C-beta reverse primers. TCRdb recomputed calls from the multiplex PCR reads with MiXCR, one row per CDR3 protein. This table has approximately 88,000 distinct CDR3 sequences, 68% appearing once. Source material: tumor-adjacent normal liver tissue. All receptors come from a middle-aged man with primary liver carcinoma and hepatitis B virus infection.

In the case of this clonotype: A much more abundant neighbour one base away suggests this may be a read error. The chain couples TRBV10-3 to TRBJ2-7, with D tentatively TRBD1 (6 bases). This CDR3 has 13 amino acids. Germline CDR1 ENHRY, CDR2 SYGVKD. Written as DNA, the CDR3 is TGTGTCATCGCCGGGACAAGCTCCTACGAGCAGTACTTC. Translated: CVIAGTSSYEQYF.

This clonotype was seen a single time. DNA of the CDR3: TGTGTCAGTAGTGACCGACAGGAAGCCATAGATACGCAGTATTTT. This sequence encodes CVSSDRQEAIDTQYF. The chain carries TRBV6-1 and TRBJ2-3, with D perhaps matching TRBD1 (6 bases). Germline assignment: CDR1 MNHNS and CDR2 SASEGT. CDR3 size: 15 residues.

Turning to this clonotype: At one end the junction does not follow the germline gene, possibly because of a read error. The chain has TRBV11-2 and TRBJ2-5; either TRBD1 or TRBD2 may fit D (5 bases each). Germline V gene lookup returns CDR1 SGHAT and CDR2 FQNNGV. The CDR3 is 17 amino acids. This chain's CDR3 is CASTLVSGGSRRETQYF. CDR3 bases: TGTGCCAGCACCTTAGTCAGTGGGGGTAGTCGGCGAGAGACCCAGTACTTC.

On this clonotype: The junction departs from the called germline gene at one end, perhaps through a read error. This sequence joins TRBV28 and TRBJ2-1; TRBD2 matches at 11 bases. This CDR3 has 16 residues. Germline CDR1 and CDR2: MDHEN and SYDVKM. In DNA, the CDR3 is TGTGCCAGCAGTTTGCGGGGACTAGCGGACTACAATGAGAAGTTCTTC. Amino acid sequence: CASSLRGLADYNEKFF.

Points on this clonotype: An end of the junction does not agree with germline; a read error may underlie this. The chain is built from TRBV6-1 and TRBJ2-2; D uncertain. The CDR3 has 13 amino acids. Germline assignment: CDR1 MNHNS and CDR2 SASEGT. Here the CDR3 DNA reads TGTGACAGCACCCCTAGTAACATCGGGGAGCTGTTTTTT. It specifies CDSTPSNIGELFF.

In the case of this clonotype: Since no conserved phenylalanine or tryptophan closes the CDR3, a read error is the likely cause. The chain combines TRBV11-2 with TRBJ2-1; TRBD2 agrees at 9 bases. The CDR3 covers 16 residues. Looked up from germline, CDR1 is SGHAT and CDR2 is FQNNGV. CDR3 nucleotide sequence: TGTGTCAGCAGCTCCCAAGCGGGAGGCAGCTACAATGAGCAGTTCTTG. Residues: CVSSSQAGGSYNEQFL.

As regards this clonotype: This could be a read error, since a much larger clone is one nucleotide away. This chain links TRBV28 with TRBJ2-7; no definite D call. With 3 bases removed from V and 5 bases from J, the gap between germline ends came to 17 bases. The CDR3 has 15 residues. CDR1 and CDR2 (germline): MDHEN, SYDVKM. The CDR3: CASSFRLGASDEQYF. The CDR3 bases are TGTGCCAGCAGTTTCCGGCTAGGCGCGTCAGACGAGCAGTACTTC.

The CDR3 protein is CASSRGRASGANVLTF. The CDR3 nucleotides read TGTGCCAGCAGTCGCGGGAGGGCCTCTGGGGCCAACGTCCTGACTTTC. V gene TRBV14 combines with J gene TRBJ2-6, with 9 bases matching TRBD2. This CDR3 spans 16 amino acids. V shed 6 bases, J shed 0 bases, and the junction held 3 bases outside the gene matches. Germline lookup yields CDR1 SGHDN and CDR2 FVKESK.

Comments on this clonotype: The junction departs from germline at one end; a sequencing error may be responsible. The gene calls are TRBV10-3 and TRBJ2-6, with TRBD1 identical over 7 bases. This CDR3 comprises 15 residues. Germline V gene sequence: CDR1 ENHRY, CDR2 SYGVKD. In DNA, the CDR3 is TGTACCATCAGAAAAGGACAGGAGGAGGCCAACGTCCTGACTTTC. Its protein product is CTIRKGQEEANVLTF.

In regard to this clonotype: An end of the junction differs from the germline gene, which may be a read error. This chain links TRBV29-1 with TRBJ2-5, with a weak D call TRBD1 (5 bases). CDR1 is SQVTM and CDR2 is ANQGSEA in the germline V gene. The CDR3 contains 14 residues. The CDR3 DNA reads TGCAGCGTTGAAGATCGGCAAGGGGTGGAGACTCAGTACTTC. Translation gives CSVEDRQGVETQYF. Combining the CDR3 with reference TRBV29-1 and TRBJ2-5 gives the whole variable domain SAVISQKPSRDICQRGTSLTIQCQVDSQVTMMFWYRQQPGQSLTLIATANQGSEATYESGFVIDKFPISRPNLTFSTLTVSNMSPEDSSIYLCSVEDRQGVETQYFGPGTRLLVL.